This T cell receptor (beta chain) was documented in a study of OX40 agonist ivuxolimab in advanced cancers. Profiled with immunoSEQ multiplex PCR; TCRdb holds only in-frame clones, not every one. The data contain fewer than 85,000 clones, 85% to 95% of them singletons. The CDR3 is 11 amino acids. From germline, CDR1 is LGHNT and CDR2 FRNRAP. The V end lost 7 bases, the J end lost 6 bases, and 6 bases lay between the germline ends. V is TRBV12-5 and J is TRBJ2-2; the D is unclear. This clonotype was obtained from an adult with an advanced solid tumor such as melanoma, head and neck, liver or kidney cancer. Sequencing used CD4+ or CD8+ T cells sorted from blood, obtained in a trial of the OX40 agonist ivuxolimab. The CDR3 reads CASVHSGELFF. DNA of the CDR3: TGTGCTAGTGTTCATTCCGGGGAGCTGTTTTTT.